The rows below give T cell receptor beta chains drawn from one sample of a study of T cells in pancreatic ductal adenocarcinoma. Profiled with immunoSEQ multiplex PCR; TCRdb holds only in-frame clones, not every one. The sample carries some 16,000 clones, roughly 90% recorded once. The sample comprised PBMCs. The receptors derive from a human donor with pancreatic ductal adenocarcinoma. CDR3s include the opening cysteine and the closing phenylalanine or tryptophan. Each record gives: J gene, V gene, CDR3 protein.

J: TRBJ2-7
V: TRBV7-2
CDR3: CASSLARRAYEQYF

J: TRBJ2-7
V: TRBV18
CDR3: CASSPGTGKTYEQYF

J: TRBJ1-2
V: TRBV29-1
CDR3: CSVEDTGAARGYTF

J: TRBJ1-1
V: TRBV7-8
CDR3: CASSPWGGTNTEAFF

J: TRBJ1-5
V: TRBV5-6
CDR3: CASSLEAGQPQHF

J: TRBJ2-7
V: TRBV6-5
CDR3: CASSYHDEGIYEQYF

J: TRBJ2-3
V: TRBV27
CDR3: CASSLYGQGNWDTQYF

J: TRBJ2-2
V: TRBV5-4
CDR3: CASSPSGGRNTGELFF

J: TRBJ2-7
V: TRBV29-1
CDR3: CSVEGGTAVEQYF

J: TRBJ2-2
V: TRBV6-1
CDR3: CASREGTGEAGELFF

J: TRBJ2-5
V: TRBV28
CDR3: CASSFGQGRRETQYF

J: TRBJ1-6
V: TRBV2
CDR3: CASSVEGLISNSPLHF

J: TRBJ1-2
V: TRBV6-5
CDR3: CASSYVGQGDGYTF

J: TRBJ1-3
V: TRBV11-3
CDR3: CASSLYTTSSGNTIYF

J: TRBJ2-3
V: TRBV9
CDR3: CASSVDGGDTDTQYF

J: TRBJ2-3
V: TRBV27
CDR3: CASSSSWGGARNTQYF

J: TRBJ2-5
V: TRBV7-2
CDR3: CASSSGGQTQYF

J: TRBJ1-1
V: TRBV2
CDR3: CASRNRTGRGTEAFF

J: TRBJ1-2
V: TRBV30
CDR3: CAWSPLQGANYGYTF

J: TRBJ2-2
V: TRBV7-9
CDR3: CASSGVRTNTGELFF

J: TRBJ1-3
V: TRBV2
CDR3: CASSDEGGGGNTIYF

J: TRBJ1-2
V: TRBV6-5
CDR3: CASSNNNNYGYTF

J: TRBJ2-3
V: TRBV5-6
CDR3: CASSLGLAGVDTQYF

J: TRBJ2-3
V: TRBV11-2
CDR3: CASRYFTDTQYF

J: TRBJ1-3
V: TRBV18
CDR3: CASSPSARDISGNTIYF

J: TRBJ2-3
V: TRBV5-1
CDR3: CASSLWTGGRTDTQYF

J: TRBJ2-7
V: TRBV19
CDR3: CASSRDGRDSFPYEQYF

J: TRBJ1-1
V: TRBV18
CDR3: CASSKADPGSGTEAFF

J: TRBJ2-3
V: TRBV11-2
CDR3: CASSRGTQYF

J: TRBJ1-5
V: TRBV7-2
CDR3: CASSADRAGNQPQHF

J: TRBJ1-2
V: TRBV19
CDR3: CASSTSPGNYGYTF

J: TRBJ2-2
V: TRBV6-1
CDR3: CASSEEGGGGTGELFF

J: TRBJ2-3
V: TRBV14
CDR3: CASSQGLADTQYF

J: TRBJ2-6
V: TRBV9
CDR3: CASSVQGTGSSGANVLTF

J: TRBJ1-3
V: TRBV7-2
CDR3: CASSLQGAEGNTIYF

J: TRBJ1-1
V: TRBV4-2
CDR3: CASSQDLQIGHSETEAFF

J: TRBJ2-7
V: TRBV28
CDR3: CASSTLSGGARDEQYF

J: TRBJ2-2
V: TRBV23-1
CDR3: CASSQFQAGGRGTGELFF

J: TRBJ2-4
V: TRBV9
CDR3: CASRAGSGEYIQYF

J: TRBJ2-1
V: TRBV6-4
CDR3: CASSDFSGGYKNEQFF

J: TRBJ1-5
V: TRBV4-3
CDR3: CASSQDPTGGQPQHF

J: TRBJ1-5
V: TRBV4-3
CDR3: CASSQDGHTNQPQHF

J: TRBJ2-1
V: TRBV9
CDR3: CASSSGAGSYNEQFF